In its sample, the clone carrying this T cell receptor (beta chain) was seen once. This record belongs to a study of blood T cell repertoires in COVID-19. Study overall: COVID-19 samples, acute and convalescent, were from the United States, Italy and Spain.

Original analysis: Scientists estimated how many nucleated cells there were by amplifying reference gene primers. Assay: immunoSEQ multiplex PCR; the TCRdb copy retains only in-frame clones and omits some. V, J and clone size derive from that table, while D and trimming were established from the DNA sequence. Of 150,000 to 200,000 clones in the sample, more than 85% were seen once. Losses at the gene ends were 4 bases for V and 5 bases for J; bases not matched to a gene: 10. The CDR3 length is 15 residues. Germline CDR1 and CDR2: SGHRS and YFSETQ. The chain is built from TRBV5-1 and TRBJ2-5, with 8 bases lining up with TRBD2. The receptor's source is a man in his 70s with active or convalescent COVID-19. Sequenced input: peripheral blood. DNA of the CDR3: TGCGCCAGCAGCCCGCGGGGGGAGGCCAGGGAGACCCAGTACTTC. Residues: CASSPRGEARETQYF.